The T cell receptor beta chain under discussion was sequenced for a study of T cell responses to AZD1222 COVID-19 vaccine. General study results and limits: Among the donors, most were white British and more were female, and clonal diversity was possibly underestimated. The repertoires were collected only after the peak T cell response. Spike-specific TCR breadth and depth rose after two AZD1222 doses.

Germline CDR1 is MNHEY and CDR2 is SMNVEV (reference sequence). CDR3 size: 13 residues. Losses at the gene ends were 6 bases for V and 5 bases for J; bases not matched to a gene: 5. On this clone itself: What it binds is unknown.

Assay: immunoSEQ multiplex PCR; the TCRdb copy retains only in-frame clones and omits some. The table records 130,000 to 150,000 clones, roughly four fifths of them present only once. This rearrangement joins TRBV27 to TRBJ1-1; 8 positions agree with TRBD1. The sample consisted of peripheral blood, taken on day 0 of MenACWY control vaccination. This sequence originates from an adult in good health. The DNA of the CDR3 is TGTGCCAGCAGATTACAGGGGGGGACTGAAGCTTTCTTT. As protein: CASRLQGGTEAFF.